The clone carrying this TCR beta chain has only a few counts. The antigen remains undetermined. 5'RACE template switching produced TCR cDNA carrying a universal primer site and UMIs. TCRdb re-called the 5' RACE reads through MiXCR, storing one row per CDR3 protein. This table holds 600,000 to 750,000 distinct CDR3 sequences, 10% to 15% found once. This entry comes from a study of T cells after yellow fever vaccination. Whole-study results and caveats: Once the booster was given, most primary-vaccination clones reappeared, at approximately 97% for CD4 and roughly 86% for CD8.

Trimming removed 1 base from V and 5 bases from J; junction bases left unmatched: 14. Germline lookup yields CDR1 DFQATT and CDR2 SNEGSKA (reference sequence). This CDR3 has 16 amino acids. Sequences were derived from PBMCs, sampled on the day of the yellow fever booster vaccination. The receptor's source is a man aged 30-40 years who received the YFV17D yellow fever vaccine. V usage is TRBV20-1 and J usage is TRBJ2-7; 7 positions agree with TRBD2. For the CDR3, the DNA is TGCAGTGCTAGAGTCCAAACTCGCGGCGGGAGCAACGAGCAGTACTTC. Translation: CSARVQTRGGSNEQYF.